These 22 T cell receptor beta chains share one sample of origin, sequenced in a study of blood T cells in healthy people across ages. PCR was performed a second time for 7 to 11 cycles using a sample-barcoded 5' primer and a J-beta primer mix. TCRdb re-called the 5' RACE reads through MiXCR, storing one row per CDR3 protein. This sample yields about 970,000 distinct CDR3 sequences, of which about 51% are seen a single time; over 20% belongs to the top ten. Input material: blood. The origin of the receptors is a woman in her fifties or sixties in good health.

The J gene is TRBJ2-1, the V gene TRBV21-1; the D call TRBD1 from the table was never checked on the DNA. TRBV21-1 is recorded as a pseudogene. The CDR3 runs to 16 residues. DNA of the CDR3: TGTGCCAGCAGCAAGGCCCGGGATCGGTCCTACAATGAGCAGTTCTTC. Protein sequence: CASSKARDRSYNEQFF.

The table lists this clonotype with a count of one. The rearrangement uses TRBV10-3 and TRBJ1-6; D is unresolved. CDR1 ENHRY and CDR2 SYGVKD come from the germline V gene. The CDR3 has 12 residues. V was clipped by 5 bases and J by 6 bases, with 5 bases between them. As DNA, the CDR3 is TGTGCCATCAGTACCGGTAATTCACCCCTCCACTTT. Residues: CAISTGNSPLHF.

The rearrangement uses TRBV30 and TRBJ1-4, with D unclear. The CDR3 spans 12 residues. Trimming stripped 2 bases from V and 2 bases from J, with 3 bases between. The germline gives CDR1 GTSNPN, CDR2 SVGIG (reference sequence). The CDR3 DNA reads as TGTGCCTGGAGTCGGACTAATGAAAAACTGTTTTTT. Protein product: CAWSRTNEKLFF.

The CDR3 spells CASSLDPAGVYNEQFF. The CDR3 nucleotides are TGTGCCAGCAGCTTAGACCCAGCGGGAGTTTACAATGAGCAGTTCTTC. The chain uses TRBV7-2 and TRBJ2-1; 8 bases line up with TRBD2. CDR1 is SGHTA, CDR2 FQGNSA, per germline. Germline trimming cut 1 base from V and 4 bases from J; bases unmatched to any gene: 6. This CDR3 region has 16 residues.

This clonotype was detected a few times. This chain uses TRBV3-1 with TRBJ2-2; tentatively, D is TRBD1 (5 bases). V gave up 1 base and J gave up 6 bases, with 6 bases separating them. Germline V gene sequence: CDR1 LGHDT, CDR2 YNNKEL (reference sequence). This CDR3 comprises 13 residues. The CDR3 DNA is TGTGCCAGCAGCCAAGGCAGGGCCGGGGAGCTGTTTTTT. Its translation is CASSQGRAGELFF.

This rearrangement joins TRBV10-3 to TRBJ2-4; tentative D call: TRBD2 (5 bases). The V end lost 6 bases, the J end lost 7 bases, and 13 bases lay between the germline ends. Germline CDR1 is ENHRY and CDR2 is SYGVKD. CDR3 length: 13 amino acids. The CDR3 bases are TGTGCCATCAGACCCATAGCGCTTAACATTCAGTACTTC. Its protein product is CAIRPIALNIQYF.

The chain links TRBV12-3 or TRBV12-4 to TRBJ2-4, with D perhaps TRBD2 (5 bases). CDR3 size: 15 residues. V dropped 5 bases and J dropped 6 bases, with 17 bases sitting between them. The CDR3 DNA reads as TGTGCCAGCAGTCGACGGACTTTGGATGGAAACATTCAGTACTTC. This translates into CASSRRTLDGNIQYF.

The gene calls are TRBV11-2 and TRBJ2-1, with D possibly matching TRBD2 (6 bases). CDR1 is SGHAT, CDR2 FQNNGV, per germline. This CDR3 has 17 amino acids. V lost 0 bases, J lost 10 bases, and 22 bases lay in between. CDR3 region: CASSLDRGARLLREQFF. The CDR3 coding sequence is TGTGCCAGCAGCTTAGATCGCGGGGCGCGGCTCCTGAGGGAGCAGTTCTTC. The whole variable domain, filled in from reference TRBV11-2 and TRBJ2-1, reads EAGVAQSPRYKIIEKRQSVAFWCNPISGHATLYWYQQILGQGPKLLIQFQNNGVVDDSQLPKDRFSAERLKGVDSTLKIQPAKLEDSAVYLCASSLDRGARLLREQFFGPGTRLTVL.

The chain links TRBV6-6 to TRBJ2-3; 11 bases align to TRBD1. Trimming cost V 5 bases and J 1 base; bases outside gene matches: 5. The CDR3 runs 16 residues. Germline V gives CDR1 MNHNY, CDR2 SVGAGI (reference sequence). In nucleotides, the CDR3 is TGTGCCAGCAGTAAGGGGACAGGGGGTGGCACAGATACGCAGTATTTT. Protein sequence: CASSKGTGGGTDTQYF.

This clonotype was seen at least ten times. The chain recombines TRBV20-1 with TRBJ2-5; TRBD1 matches 9 bases. Trimming at V came to 5 bases and at J to 4 bases, leaving 8 bases not matched to a gene. The CDR3 totals 14 residues. The germline V gene has CDR1 DFQATT and CDR2 SNEGSKA (reference sequence). The CDR3, as DNA: TGCAGTGCTGACCGGGACAGGGAACCAGAGACCCAGTACTTC. It codes for CSADRDREPETQYF.

CDR3 loop: CASSLVHSSVAYNEQFF. For the CDR3, the DNA is TGTGCCAGCAGCTTAGTGCACAGTTCCGTCGCCTACAATGAGCAGTTCTTC. The chain employs TRBV7-2 and TRBJ2-1; no firm D call. Trimming cost V 1 base and J 2 bases, with 15 bases left between them. The CDR3 length is 17 residues. Germline loops: CDR1 SGHTA, CDR2 FQGNSA.

This clonotype turned up a few times. The rearrangement joins TRBV28 to TRBJ2-7; 7 nucleotides match TRBD1. The CDR3 totals 12 residues. The junction had 3 bases not matched to a gene; V was cut back by 7 bases and J by 3 bases. Germline lookup yields CDR1 MDHEN and CDR2 SYDVKM. CDR3: CASNTGVYEQYF. The CDR3 DNA is TGTGCCAGCAACACAGGGGTCTACGAGCAGTACTTC.

A few counts support this clonotype. The chain joins TRBV29-1 to TRBJ1-4; no firm D call. Germline CDR1 SQVTM, CDR2 ANQGSEA. This CDR3 is built from 13 residues. Trimming cost V 4 bases and J 8 bases, with 14 bases left between them. The chain's CDR3 is CSVAGVPGEKLFF. CDR3 bases: TGCAGCGTTGCCGGCGTTCCGGGGGAAAAACTGTTTTTT.

The chain couples TRBV3-1 to TRBJ1-4; D not resolved. CDR1 is LGHDT, CDR2 YNNKEL, per germline (reference sequence). V dropped 1 base and J dropped 0 bases, with 3 bases sitting between them. The CDR3 has 14 amino acids. The CDR3 spells CASSQGTTNEKLFF. CDR3 coding DNA: TGTGCCAGCAGCCAAGGGACAACTAATGAAAAACTGTTTTTT. The whole variable domain, remainder taken from reference TRBV3-1 and TRBJ1-4, is DTAVSQTPKYLVTQMGNDKSIKCEQNLGHDTMYWYKQDSKKFLKIMFSYNNKELIINETVPNRFSPKSPDKAHLNLHINSLELGDSAVYFCASSQGTTNEKLFFGSGTQLSVL.

The chain combines TRBV11-2 with TRBJ2-7; 7 positions match TRBD2. The CDR3 sequence is 13 residues long. Germline-derived CDR1 and CDR2 are SGHAT and FQNNGV. V dropped 5 bases and J dropped 3; count of bases not matched to a gene: 4. This CDR3 is CASSPGRVYEQYF. The CDR3 bases are TGTGCCAGCAGCCCAGGGAGGGTCTACGAGCAGTACTTC. Looking up the rest from reference TRBV11-2 and TRBJ2-7 gives the full variable domain: EAGVAQSPRYKIIEKRQSVAFWCNPISGHATLYWYQQILGQGPKLLIQFQNNGVVDDSQLPKDRFSAERLKGVDSTLKIQPAKLEDSAVYLCASSPGRVYEQYFGPGTRLTVT.

The rearrangement uses TRBV29-1 and TRBJ1-1; D may be TRBD1 (6 bases). V was pared by 4 bases and J by 7 bases, with 19 bases between. Germline V gene sequence: CDR1 SQVTM, CDR2 ANQGSEA. This CDR3 has 14 residues. This CDR3 reads CSVATGGGKGEAFF. The DNA of the CDR3 is TGCAGCGTTGCGACAGGAGGGGGTAAAGGTGAAGCTTTCTTT.

This clonotype has a handful of counts. V is TRBV5-1 and J is TRBJ2-7; TRBD1 is a possible D gene (6 bases). CDR3 size: 17 residues. Germline CDR1 and CDR2: SGHRS and YFSETQ. The germline V and J ends were trimmed by 0 bases and 0 bases, with 16 bases remaining between them. CDR3 amino acids: CASSLVFGTPTSYEQYF. The CDR3 DNA sequence: TGCGCCAGCAGCTTGGTTTTCGGGACACCCACCTCCTACGAGCAGTACTTC.

The J gene is TRBJ2-5, the V gene TRBV27; TRBD1 aligns across 7 bases. Per germline, CDR1 MNHEY and CDR2 SMNVEV (reference sequence). This CDR3 spans 12 amino acids. Unmatched junction bases numbered 2, after V lost 5 bases and J lost 5 bases. This CDR3 reads CASSTGAETQYF. In nucleotides, the CDR3 is TGTGCCAGCAGTACAGGGGCTGAGACCCAGTACTTC.

This clonotype has just a few counts. The chain links TRBV7-9 to TRBJ2-3; a possible D gene is TRBD2 (5 bases). V lost 8 bases, J lost 6 bases, and 9 bases lay in between. CDR3 size: 11 residues. Per the germline V gene, CDR1 is SEHNR and CDR2 is FQNEAQ (reference sequence). DNA for the CDR3: TGTGCCAGCGGGTCGGGGGATACGCAGTATTTT. Amino acids: CASGSGDTQYF.

This clonotype came up a few times. This chain uses TRBV7-3 with TRBJ2-1; 14 bases align to TRBD2. CDR3 length: 18 amino acids. With V trimmed by 2 bases and J by 7 bases, 10 bases remained unmatched. Germline CDR1 reads SGHTA; CDR2 reads FQGTGA. The CDR3 here is CASSLETSGRAGVNEQFF. Written as DNA, the CDR3 is TGTGCCAGCAGCTTAGAGACTAGCGGGAGGGCCGGGGTAAATGAGCAGTTCTTC.

This clonotype came up once. A much more abundant neighbour one base away suggests this may be a read error. This chain links TRBV20-1 with TRBJ2-5; D not resolved. The CDR3 sequence is 11 residues long. Germline V gene data show CDR1 as DFQATT and CDR2 as SNEGSKA (reference sequence). The CDR3 loop reads CSARKQESQYF. The DNA of the CDR3 is TGCAGTGCTAGGAAACAAGAGTCCCAGTACTTC.

The V call is TRBV6-5, the J call TRBJ2-7, with a possible D match to TRBD2 (5 bases). Germline CDR1 reads MNHEY; CDR2 reads SVGAGI. This CDR3 region has 16 residues. Trimming cost V 8 bases and J 7 bases, with 27 bases left between them. The CDR3 spells CASGRVTVGSYNEQYF. The CDR3 coding sequence is TGTGCCAGCGGGCGGGTTACGGTAGGGTCCTACAATGAGCAGTACTTC.